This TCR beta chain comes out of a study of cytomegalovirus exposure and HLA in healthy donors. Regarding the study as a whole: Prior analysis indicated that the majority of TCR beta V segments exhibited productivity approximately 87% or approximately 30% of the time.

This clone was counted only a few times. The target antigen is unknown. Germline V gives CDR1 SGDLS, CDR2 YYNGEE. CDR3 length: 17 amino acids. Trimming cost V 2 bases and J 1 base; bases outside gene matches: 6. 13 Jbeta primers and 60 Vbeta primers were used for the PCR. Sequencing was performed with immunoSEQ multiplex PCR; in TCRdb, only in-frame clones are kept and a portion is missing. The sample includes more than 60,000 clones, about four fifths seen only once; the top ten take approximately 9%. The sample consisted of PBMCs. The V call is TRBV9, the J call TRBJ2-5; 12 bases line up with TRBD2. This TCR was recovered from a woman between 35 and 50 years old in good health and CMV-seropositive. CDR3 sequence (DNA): TGTGCCAGCAGCGTCGGACTAGCGGGGCATATCCAAGAGACCCAGTACTTC. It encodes CASSVGLAGHIQETQYF.